A single sample is the source of the 24 T cell receptor beta chains below, sequenced in a study of technical replicates of blood from a handful of donors. Sequenced by immunoSEQ multiplex PCR; TCRdb stores in-frame clones only, minus some. The sample yields 65,000 to 85,000 clones, around 96% seen once. Sequenced sample: T cells isolated from PBMCs. Receptors originate from a human donor in good health.

The chain employs TRBV9 and TRBJ2-7, with 7 bases aligning to TRBD2. Per the germline V gene, CDR1 is SGDLS and CDR2 is YYNGEE. Trimming at V came to 3 bases and at J to 7 bases, leaving 1 base not matched to a gene. This CDR3 has 11 amino acids. The CDR3 sequence: CASSAGGEQYF. As DNA, the CDR3 is TGTGCCAGCAGCGCGGGGGGAGAGCAGTACTTC.

The chain combines TRBV14 with TRBJ1-1; D is undetermined. V was pared by 0 bases and J by 0 bases, with 14 bases between. CDR1 and CDR2 from the germline V gene are SGHDN and FVKESK. The CDR3 is made up of 17 amino acids. CDR3: CASSQELLSGLNTEAFF. CDR3 nucleotides: TGTGCCAGCAGCCAAGAACTTTTGTCAGGTTTGAACACTGAAGCTTTCTTT.

The rearrangement links TRBV9 to TRBJ2-2, with TRBD1 as a possible D gene (5 bases). The germline CDR1 and CDR2 sequences are SGDLS and YYNGEE. The CDR3 has 16 amino acids. The V end was cut by 4 bases, the J end by 4 bases, with 17 bases between. CDR3: CASSPKQASSTGELFF. The CDR3 DNA reads TGTGCCAGCAGCCCAAAACAGGCCAGCAGCACCGGGGAGCTGTTTTTT.

The chain couples TRBV5-6 to TRBJ1-2; the D gene is possibly TRBD1 (5 bases). The CDR3 contains 14 residues. The germline gives CDR1 SGHDT, CDR2 YYEEEE. V was clipped by 6 bases and J by 2 bases, with 14 bases between them. The CDR3 bases are TGTGCCAGCACTTTCAGGGCAGTAAACTATGGCTACACCTTC. Encoded protein: CASTFRAVNYGYTF.

V and J are TRBV10-3 and TRBJ1-5; D unclear. Trimming stripped 3 bases from V and 2 bases from J, with 14 bases between. The CDR3 is 16 residues long. The V gene's germline CDR1 is ENHRY and CDR2 SYGVKD. This chain's CDR3 is CAISDSPRGGNQPQHF. CDR3 DNA: TGTGCCATCAGTGACTCGCCCCGAGGAGGCAATCAGCCCCAGCATTTT.

The chain uses TRBV7-6 and TRBJ1-3, with 10 nucleotides matching TRBD1. Germline values: CDR1 SGHVS, CDR2 FNYEAQ. The CDR3 contains 17 residues. Trimming at V came to 1 base and at J to 1 base, leaving 4 bases not matched to a gene. The CDR3 nucleotides read TGTGCCAGCAGCTTAGGACCGGGACAGGGGTCTGGAAACACCATATATTTT. Its protein product is CASSLGPGQGSGNTIYF.

The CDR3 DNA follows: TGCGCCAGCAGCTTGGGAACCAGGGGGCGAGTCGTTGAGCAGTTCTTC. Its protein product is CASSLGTRGRVVEQFF. The V call is TRBV5-1, the J call TRBJ2-1; 8 bases fit TRBD1. The CDR3 spans 16 residues. Germline loops: CDR1 SGHRS, CDR2 YFSETQ. Losses at the gene ends were 0 bases for V and 9 bases for J; bases not matched to a gene: 11.

The chain uses TRBV6-1 and TRBJ1-2; TRBD1 agrees at 11 bases. J lost 8 bases, V lost 4 bases, and 15 bases had no gene match. Germline V lookup: CDR1 MNHNS, CDR2 SASEGT. The CDR3 contains 17 residues. The CDR3 is CASSATGTGTGGSGYTF. The CDR3 DNA is TGTGCCAGCAGTGCTACTGGCACCGGGACAGGGGGTTCGGGCTACACCTTC.

The V gene is TRBV6-5, the J gene TRBJ2-3, with TRBD1 matching 7 bases. Germline lookup yields CDR1 MNHEY and CDR2 SVGAGI. This CDR3 spans 14 amino acids. V was pared by 5 bases and J by 5 bases, with 7 bases of the junction left unmatched. The DNA for the CDR3 is TGTGCCAGCAGTCGACAGGGTGGCGTAGATACGCAGTATTTT. It yields the protein CASSRQGGVDTQYF.

The genes are TRBV30 and TRBJ2-6; D is undetermined. The V end lost 2 bases, the J end lost 0 bases, and 23 bases lay between the germline ends. The CDR3 sequence is 20 residues long. The V gene's germline CDR1 is GTSNPN and CDR2 SVGIG (reference sequence). CDR3 amino acids: CAWSRRYKPTRSSGANVLTF. The CDR3 DNA reads TGTGCCTGGAGTCGACGATATAAGCCAACAAGGAGCTCTGGGGCCAACGTCCTGACTTTC.

The J gene is TRBJ1-2, the V gene TRBV5-1; TRBD1 matches 7 bases. Unmatched junction bases numbered 9, after V lost 0 bases and J lost 7 bases. The CDR3 consists of 15 residues. Germline CDR1 and CDR2: SGHRS and YFSETQ. The chain's CDR3 is CASSLDTGEVGGYTF. For the CDR3, the DNA is TGCGCCAGCAGCTTGGATACAGGGGAGGTTGGTGGCTACACCTTC.

The chain is built from TRBV10-3 and TRBJ2-7; possible D gene TRBD2, 5 bases. The germline V gene encodes CDR1 ENHRY and CDR2 SYGVKD. The CDR3 runs to 15 residues. Trimming took 0 bases from V and 5 from J, leaving 14 bases between them. As DNA, the CDR3 is TGTGCCATCAGTGAGTCCGCAGCGGCAGTGCACGAGCAGTACTTC. Its translation is CAISESAAAVHEQYF.

The chain couples TRBV5-4 to TRBJ1-3; D uncertain. CDR3 length: 15 residues. Germline V lookup: CDR1 SGHNT, CDR2 YYREEE (reference sequence). Trimming left V 0 bases short and J 5 bases short, with 12 bases between. The CDR3 DNA reads TGTGCCAGCAGCTTGGCGGGATATACGAGAAACACCATATATTTT. Its translation: CASSLAGYTRNTIYF.

The V gene is TRBV30, the J gene TRBJ1-6; 7 bases line up with TRBD1. V shed 7 bases, J shed 7 bases, and the junction held 7 bases outside the gene matches. In germline, CDR1 is GTSNPN, CDR2 SVGIG (reference sequence). CDR3 length equals 13 residues. The DNA for the CDR3 is TGTGCCTTGCTGACAGGGTGGAATTCACCCCTCCACTTT. Translated, it gives CALLTGWNSPLHF.

V usage is TRBV10-2 and J usage is TRBJ1-5; 9 nucleotides align to TRBD1. Trimming at V came to 6 bases and at J to 2 bases, leaving 8 bases not matched to a gene. The CDR3 has 16 residues. Germline V gene sequence: CDR1 WSHSY, CDR2 SAAADI. CDR3 sequence: CASRGGQGRGNQPQHF. CDR3 in DNA: TGCGCCAGCAGGGGAGGACAGGGGCGCGGCAATCAGCCCCAGCATTTT.

The chain couples TRBV4-1 to TRBJ2-6; D unresolved. V shed 2 bases and J shed 0 bases, with 11 bases lying between them. The CDR3 spans 17 residues. CDR1 and CDR2 from the germline V gene are MGHRA and YSYEKL. For the CDR3, the DNA is TGCGCCAGCAGCCAATTTCTGTACTACTCTGGGGCCAACGTCCTGACTTTC. As protein: CASSQFLYYSGANVLTF.

The gene calls are TRBV10-1 and TRBJ2-3; TRBD1 agrees at 7 bases. This CDR3 comprises 14 residues. Germline lookup yields CDR1 WNHNN and CDR2 SYGVQD (reference sequence). Unmatched junction bases numbered 6, after V lost 7 bases and J lost 2 bases. As DNA, the CDR3 is TGCGCCAGCACCCCCGGGACAGCCACAGATACGCAGTATTTT. As protein: CASTPGTATDTQYF.

The V call is TRBV28, the J call TRBJ2-1; 9 bases fit TRBD2. The CDR3 has 15 residues. V was pared by 6 bases and J by 0 bases, with 3 bases of the junction left unmatched. Looked up from germline, CDR1 is MDHEN and CDR2 is SYDVKM. This chain's CDR3 is CASRNSGSSYNEQFF. The CDR3 nucleotides are TGTGCCAGCAGGAATAGCGGGAGCTCCTACAATGAGCAGTTCTTC. Filled out from reference TRBV28 and TRBJ2-1, the complete variable domain reads DVKVTQSSRYLVKRTGEKVFLECVQDMDHENMFWYRQDPGLGLRLIYFSYDVKMKEKGDIPEGYSVSREKKERFSLILESASTNQTSMYLCASRNSGSSYNEQFFGPGTRLTVL.

This chain links TRBV7-9 with TRBJ2-1; D is possibly TRBD2 (7 bases). V dropped 3 bases and J dropped 6 bases, with 15 bases sitting between them. Germline lookup yields CDR1 SEHNR and CDR2 FQNEAQ (reference sequence). The CDR3 has 15 residues. The CDR3 sequence: CASSFRLADSNEQFF. As DNA, the CDR3 is TGTGCCAGCAGCTTCCGGCTAGCGGACAGCAATGAGCAGTTCTTC.

The chain links TRBV15 to TRBJ1-3; 7 positions match TRBD1. CDR3 length equals 17 residues. Trimming removed 0 bases from V and 0 bases from J; junction bases left unmatched: 5. Germline-derived CDR1 and CDR2 are LNHNV and YYDKDF (reference sequence). DNA for the CDR3: TGTGCCACCAGCAGAGACCCGGGACAGAGCTCTGGAAACACCATATATTTT. Amino acid sequence: CATSRDPGQSSGNTIYF.

The CDR3 nucleotides read TGTGCCAGCAGCTTGGGGCAGGGGGCCGGGCAGCCCCAGCATTTT. It specifies CASSLGQGAGQPQHF. The V gene is TRBV27, the J gene TRBJ1-5; 8 bases match TRBD1. Germline CDR1 MNHEY, CDR2 SMNVEV (reference sequence). CDR3 size: 15 residues. Trimming cost V 6 bases and J 7 bases; bases outside gene matches: 11.

V is TRBV6-1 and J is TRBJ2-7, with D hard to call. V lost 1 base and J 1 base, leaving 17 bases between the germline ends. Germline V gene data show CDR1 as MNHNS and CDR2 as SASEGT. CDR3 length: 17 residues. CDR3 sequence: CASSEGFMAVKSYEQYF. The CDR3 region has the DNA TGTGCCAGCAGTGAAGGCTTTATGGCAGTCAAATCCTACGAGCAGTACTTC.

The J gene is TRBJ2-1, the V gene TRBV19, with 8 bases fitting TRBD2. V trimming: 1 base; J trimming: 4 bases; junction bases outside the gene matches: 6. Germline V CDR1 and CDR2: LNHDA, SQIVND (reference sequence). There are 16 residues in the CDR3. The CDR3 loop is CASSIVERERYNEQFF. CDR3 nucleotides: TGTGCCAGTAGTATAGTTGAGCGGGAGAGATACAATGAGCAGTTCTTC. The full variable domain, with the rest looked up from reference TRBV19 and TRBJ2-1, is DGGITQSPKYLFRKEGQNVTLSCEQNLNHDAMYWYRQDPGQGLRLIYYSQIVNDFQKGDIAEGYSVSREKKESFPLTVTSAQKNPTAFYLCASSIVERERYNEQFFGPGTRLTVL.

Only one count was recorded for this clone. The rearrangement uses TRBV19 and TRBJ2-3, with D perhaps TRBD2 (5 bases). Trimming cost V 3 bases and J 2 bases, with 9 bases left between them. Germline lookup yields CDR1 LNHDA and CDR2 SQIVND (reference sequence). This CDR3 has 14 amino acids. The CDR3 is CASSIRLATDTQYF. The CDR3 nucleotides are TGTGCCAGTAGTATTCGCCTAGCCACAGATACGCAGTATTTT. The whole variable domain, filled in from reference TRBV19 and TRBJ2-3, reads DGGITQSPKYLFRKEGQNVTLSCEQNLNHDAMYWYRQDPGQGLRLIYYSQIVNDFQKGDIAEGYSVSREKKESFPLTVTSAQKNPTAFYLCASSIRLATDTQYFGPGTRLTVL.